This T cell receptor beta chain was captured by sequencing in a study of beta chain features in type 1 diabetes. In the study overall: In age, gender and cell yields, patients were similar to healthy donors. General observations from the study: Naive, central memory and Treg TCRB repertoires appeared more alike in patients than in healthy donors. Type 1 diabetes patients had TCRB CDR3s that were shorter (moderately but significantly so) in all four CD4+ subsets. Insertions at VDJ junctions were less frequent in type 1 diabetes patients. These patients also deleted more nucleotides at the same junctions.

Every sorted population was more than 95% pure. This clone was counted a few times. The target antigen is unknown. Reverse transcribing all isolated RNA meant expressed TCRB transcripts were sequenced. The table came from immunoSEQ multiplex PCR; TCRdb's copy has only in-frame clones and leaves some out. This table has around 160,000 clones, roughly 9% appearing once. The receptor comes from a woman aged 25 to 45 with type 1 diabetes. The sample taken for sequencing was central memory CD4+ T cells from blood.

In DNA form, the CDR3 reads TGTGCCAGCATCGCCTCCGGACAGGGCGCCTCCTACGAGCAGTACTTC. It is translated as CASIASGQGASYEQYF. The chain recombines TRBV28 with TRBJ2-7; TRBD1 matches 8 bases. The germline V gene has CDR1 MDHEN and CDR2 SYDVKM. This CDR3 is 16 amino acids long. Trimming cost V 7 bases and J 0 bases; bases outside gene matches: 11. Drawing the rest from reference TRBV28 and TRBJ2-7, the complete variable domain is DVKVTQSSRYLVKRTGEKVFLECVQDMDHENMFWYRQDPGLGLRLIYFSYDVKMKEKGDIPEGYSVSREKKERFSLILESASTNQTSMYLCASIASGQGASYEQYFGPGTRLTVT.